This TCR beta chain was profiled in a study of blood T cell repertoires in COVID-19. Across the study: Material from acute and convalescent COVID-19 was sourced from the United States, Italy and Spain. The cDNA or gDNA used as material had been derived from T cells, B-cell-depleted T cells, or PBMCs.

Authors' methods: Amplifying reference gene primers gave estimates of nucleated cell counts. Profiling relied on immunoSEQ multiplex PCR, and the TCRdb table lists in-frame clones only, not all of them. V, J and clone size are those of that table, while D and trimming were read from the DNA. The table has approximately 140,000 clones, less than 85% seen once. From germline, CDR1 is MGHRA and CDR2 YSYEKL. The CDR3 runs 16 residues. V lost 4 bases to trimming and J lost 1 base, with 16 bases between them. This TCR was recovered from a woman older than 75 with acute or convalescent COVID-19. The genes are TRBV4-1 and TRBJ1-1; possibly TRBD1 for D (6 bases). The sequenced sample was peripheral blood. Here the CDR3 reads CASSPTLTGPNTEAFF. In nucleotides, the CDR3 is TGCGCCAGCAGCCCTACCTTGACAGGCCCGAACACTGAAGCTTTCTTT.